The clone carrying this T cell receptor beta chain was observed a few times. Its specificity is unknown. This specimen belongs to a study of T-cell memory formation after mild COVID-19. The wider study: TCR clusters were largely donor specific.

Constant-segment primers served in 5'RACE that generated TCR alpha and TCR beta cDNA libraries bearing sample barcodes and UMIs. MiXCR, applied by TCRdb to the 5' RACE reads, yields one record per CDR3 protein. The sample lists about 390,000 distinct CDR3 sequences; about 15% were seen once. Germline-derived CDR1 and CDR2 are KGHDR and SFDVKD. The CDR3 contains 16 residues. V lost 3 bases and J lost 8; bases outside the gene matches: 9. Whole-study results and caveats: Clones which contracted sat mainly in CM and EM if CD4+, and in EMRA if CD8+. Second-wave clones reaching peak frequency on day 37 lacked confirmed SARS-CoV-2 specificity.

This clonotype was obtained from a man aged 18 to 29 who had mild COVID-19 (a few samples of this study predate the infection). Cell type and time point are not known. The chain is built from TRBV24-1 and TRBJ2-1; 10 nucleotides match TRBD1. The sample taken for sequencing was PBMCs or a T cell subset sorted from them (not recorded which). CDR3 coding DNA: TGTGCCACCAGTGATCGCCTCGGGACAGGGGTGGATGAGCAGTTCTTC. This translates into CATSDRLGTGVDEQFF.